These T cell receptor beta chains were read from a single sample in a study of blood T cell repertoires in COVID-19. Measured with immunoSEQ multiplex PCR; TCRdb has only the in-frame clones, and not every one. The sample includes almost 500,000 clones, about 88% of them seen just once. The sequencing sample was made of PBMCs or T cells enriched from blood (not recorded which). Receptors originate from a woman in her sixties who had recovered from COVID-19. The CDR3 runs from the conserved cysteine through the conserved F or W. D genes are given only for firm matches. Not all rows give a size; the values are once, few, many and, for expanded clones, a class.

>TRBV11-3|TRBD1|TRBJ1-1|.
CASSPDREGTEAFF
TGTGCCAGCAGCCCGGACAGGGAGGGGACTGAAGCTTTCTTT
>TRBV9|.|TRBJ1-3|few
CASSPEGSGNTIYF
TGTGCCAGCAGCCCGGAGGGTAGTGGAAACACCATATATTTT
>TRBV12-5|.|TRBJ2-2|.
CASGLVLSGDYTGELFF
TGTGCTAGTGGTTTGGTACTATCTGGGGACTACACCGGGGAGCTGTTTTTT
>TRBV3-1/TRBV3-2|.|TRBJ1-1|.
CASSQRGGNTEAFF
TGTGCCAGCAGCCAACGCGGAGGTAACACTGAAGCTTTCTTT
>TRBV5-4|.|TRBJ1-2|.
CASSLDALPTGGYTF
TGTGCCAGCAGCTTGGACGCTCTGCCCACGGGGGGCTACACCTTC
>TRBV5-6|.|TRBJ2-2|.
CASSLVPQGLGDIGELFF
TGTGCCAGCAGCTTGGTCCCTCAGGGATTAGGGGACATCGGGGAGCTGTTTTTT
>TRBV2|TRBD1|TRBJ1-1|.
CASSELGQGTTEAFF
TGTGCCAGCAGTGAACTGGGACAGGGGACCACTGAAGCTTTCTTT
>TRBV5-1|.|TRBJ1-1|.
CASSLSGMNTEAFF
TGCGCCAGCAGCTTAAGCGGGATGAACACTGAAGCTTTCTTT
>TRBV10-3|.|TRBJ1-1|.
CAINGHQILGAFF
TGTGCCATCAACGGACACCAGATACTGGGAGCTTTCTTT
>TRBV7-2|.|TRBJ2-7|few
CASSLARQTSRTYEQYF
TGTGCCAGCAGCTTAGCGAGGCAAACGTCCCGAACCTACGAGCAGTACTTC
>TRBV4-1|.|TRBJ2-2|.
CASSQAALNTGELFF
TGCGCCAGCAGCCAAGCAGCGCTGAACACCGGGGAGCTGTTTTTT
>TRBV27|TRBD1|TRBJ2-7|.
CASSRPTGTDSYEQYF
TGTGCCAGCAGCCGACCGACCGGGACAGATTCCTACGAGCAGTACTTC
>TRBV6-5|TRBD1|TRBJ1-6|.
CASRGQVYNSPLHF
TGTGCCTCTAGGGGGCAGGTCTATAATTCACCCCTCCACTTT
>TRBV10-3|.|TRBJ1-5|.
CATKTGFESNQPQHF
TGTGCCACCAAAACAGGGTTTGAGAGCAATCAGCCCCAGCATTTT
>TRBV4-1|TRBD1|TRBJ2-3|few
CASSQAGGREQYF
TGCGCCAGCAGCCAAGCAGGGGGAAGGGAGCAGTATTTT
>TRBV7-9|.|TRBJ2-5|.
CASSALGAGETQYF
TGTGCCAGCAGCGCTCTAGGGGCCGGGGAGACCCAGTACTTC
>TRBV5-1|.|TRBJ1-2|.
CASSLQGFNYGYTF
TGCGCCAGCAGCTTGCAGGGGTTTAACTATGGCTACACCTTC
>TRBV29-1|.|TRBJ1-1|.
CSVVRGGFNTEAFF
TGCAGCGTTGTAAGGGGGGGCTTCAACACTGAAGCTTTCTTT
>TRBV27|TRBD1|TRBJ2-3|.
CASSPGQGFDTQYF
TGTGCCAGCAGTCCGGGACAGGGGTTCGATACGCAGTATTTT
>TRBV27|TRBD1|TRBJ2-1|.
CASSLTGVLNEQFF
TGTGCCAGCAGTTTGACAGGGGTCCTCAATGAGCAGTTCTTC
>TRBV21-1|.|TRBJ1-1|.
CASSPGKEAFF
TGTGCCAGCAGCCCGGGAAAAGAAGCTTTCTTT
>TRBV6-1|TRBD2|TRBJ2-3|.
CASSEGGTRDTQYF
TGTGCCAGCAGTGAAGGAGGGACTAGAGATACGCAGTATTTT
>TRBV10-1|.|TRBJ2-1|.
CASSAVAGSYNEQFF
TGCGCCAGCAGTGCCGTGGCGGGGTCCTACAATGAGCAGTTCTTC
>TRBV9|.|TRBJ2-2|.
CASSVSLLSGELFF
TGTGCCAGCAGCGTAAGCTTGCTTTCCGGGGAGCTGTTTTTT
>TRBV24-1|.|TRBJ1-5|.
CATSDPDRSNQPQHF
TGTGCCACCAGTGACCCGGACAGAAGCAATCAGCCCCAGCATTTT
>TRBV6-5|.|TRBJ1-2|.
CASSYSFGFGYTF
TGTGCCAGCAGTTACTCCTTCGGTTTTGGCTACACCTTC
>TRBV6-5|.|TRBJ2-7|.
CASSYGPEYLEQYF
TGTGCCAGCAGTTACGGGCCAGAATATCTTGAGCAGTACTTC
>TRBV7-9|TRBD2|TRBJ2-3|once
CASSQGTSVDTQYF
TGTGCCAGCAGCCAGGGGACTAGCGTGGATACGCAGTATTTT
>TRBV21-1|.|TRBJ2-6|once
CASTPLGTGANVLTF
TGTGCCAGCACCCCGTTGGGGACAGGGGCCAACGTCCTGACTTTC
>TRBV3-1/TRBV3-2|.|TRBJ1-3|once
CASSQEFGDTSGNTIYF
TGTGCCAGCAGCCAAGAGTTCGGGGACACCTCTGGAAACACCATATATTTT
>TRBV10-3|.|TRBJ1-5|.
CAISGDLWAGQPQHF
TGTGCCATCAGTGGTGATCTATGGGCAGGTCAGCCCCAGCATTTT
>TRBV27|.|TRBJ1-6|.
CASSASGVQGYSPLHF
TGTGCCAGCAGCGCGTCGGGGGTTCAAGGGTATTCACCCCTCCACTTT
>TRBV2|TRBD1|TRBJ1-6|once
CASSPPGTGLHNSPLHF
TGTGCCAGCAGTCCCCCCGGGACAGGTCTCCATAATTCACCCCTCCACTTT
>TRBV5-6|.|TRBJ1-5|.
CASSVRRTQGIPDQPQHF
TGTGCCAGCAGCGTTCGACGTACTCAGGGGATCCCGGATCAGCCCCAGCATTTT
>TRBV5-1|.|TRBJ1-3|.
CASSLESNSGNTIYF
TGCGCCAGCAGCTTGGAGTCTAACTCTGGAAACACCATATATTTT
>TRBV2|.|TRBJ1-6|.
CASSPRSAGDNSPLHF
TGTGCCAGCAGTCCCCGCTCGGCCGGGGATAATTCACCCCTCCACTTT
>TRBV2|TRBD1|TRBJ2-7|.
CASSGGGRREQYF
TGTGCCAGCAGTGGAGGGGGCCGGCGCGAGCAGTACTTC
>TRBV4-1|.|TRBJ1-1|.
CASSQDSERTEAFF
TGCGCCAGCAGCCAAGATTCCGAACGGACTGAAGCTTTCTTT
>TRBV7-6|TRBD1|TRBJ2-7|.
CASSKDRRSEQYF
TGTGCCAGCAGCAAGGACAGGCGAAGCGAGCAGTACTTC
>TRBV11-2|.|TRBJ1-1|once
CASSLRGGLITFF
TGTGCCAGCAGCCTTAGAGGCGGGTTAATAACTTTCTTT
>TRBV11-2|TRBD2|TRBJ2-2|.
CASSLDPAGANTGELFF
TGTGCCAGCAGCTTAGATCCAGCGGGGGCTAACACCGGGGAGCTGTTTTTT
>TRBV11-3|.|TRBJ2-7|.
CASSGAYEQYF
TGTGCCAGCTCGGGAGCCTACGAGCAGTACTTC
>TRBV29-1|TRBD1|TRBJ1-2|.
CSGRDSLYGYTF
TGCAGCGGTCGGGACAGTCTCTATGGCTACACCTTC
>TRBV14|TRBD1|TRBJ1-1|.
CASSQIRDRDTEAFF
TGTGCCAGCAGCCAAATCCGGGACAGGGACACTGAAGCTTTCTTT
>TRBV24-1|.|TRBJ1-2|.
CATSDAGQSYGYTF
TGTGCCACCAGTGATGCTGGACAGAGCTATGGCTACACCTTC
>TRBV30|.|TRBJ2-1|.
CAWSFSDRNNEQFF
TGTGCCTGGAGTTTCTCCGACAGAAACAATGAGCAGTTCTTC
>TRBV27|.|TRBJ1-1|.
CASSFVRDTNTEAFF
TGTGCCAGCAGTTTCGTAAGGGACACGAACACTGAAGCTTTCTTT
>TRBV30|TRBD1|TRBJ1-4|.
CAWNRDRGEEKLFF
TGTGCCTGGAACCGGGACAGGGGGGAAGAAAAACTGTTTTTT
>TRBV2|.|TRBJ2-1|.
CASSARQRLVQAYNEQFF
TGTGCCAGCAGTGCCCGTCAAAGACTAGTCCAGGCCTACAATGAGCAGTTCTTC
>TRBV25-1|.|TRBJ1-5|.
CASSEPGGEAQPQHF
TGTGCCAGCAGTGAGCCGGGGGGGGAGGCTCAGCCCCAGCATTTT
>TRBV13|.|TRBJ2-3|once
CASSLTISTDTQYF
TGTGCCAGCAGCCTCACAATAAGCACAGATACGCAGTATTTT
>TRBV15|.|TRBJ1-2|.
CATSRVDSRNYGYTF
TGTGCCACCAGCAGAGTGGACAGTCGGAACTATGGCTACACCTTC